The next 17 T cell receptor beta chains were all read from a single sample in a study of blood T cell repertoires in COVID-19. Method: immunoSEQ multiplex PCR; TCRdb's copy keeps in-frame clones and lacks some. The table shows under 450,000 clones, with about 91% occurring only once. Sequencing was performed on peripheral blood. The receptors stem from a woman aged 50 to 60 with COVID-19, enrolled during active disease.

The rearrangement uses TRBV4-2 and TRBJ2-7, with D unresolved. The V end lost 2 bases, the J end lost 7 bases, and 18 bases lay between the germline ends. This CDR3 region has 15 residues. Germline V CDR1 and CDR2: LGHNA, YNFKEQ. CDR3 DNA sequence: TGTGCCAGCAGCCAAAAAGGAAGTACAGTGGTTGAGCAGTACTTC. Protein sequence: CASSQKGSTVVEQYF.

This chain links TRBV30 with TRBJ1-3; D perhaps matches TRBD1 (5 bases). The CDR3 covers 12 residues. Germline lookup yields CDR1 GTSNPN and CDR2 SVGIG (reference sequence). Between the trimmed V and J ends, which lost 6 bases and 0 bases, there was a span of 6 bases. In DNA form, the CDR3 reads TGTGCCTGCAGGGACTCTGGAAACACCATATATTTT. This sequence encodes CACRDSGNTIYF.

The chain recombines TRBV5-1 with TRBJ2-5; perhaps TRBD2 as D (6 bases). CDR1 is SGHRS and CDR2 is YFSETQ in the germline V gene. The CDR3 consists of 13 residues. V lost 4 bases and J lost 9, with 16 bases in between. The CDR3: CASSLGTVEPQYF. In DNA, the CDR3 is TGCGCCAGCAGCCTCGGGACTGTCGAGCCCCAGTACTTC.

The chain links TRBV7-2 to TRBJ2-7, with D tentatively TRBD1 (6 bases). CDR1 SGHTA and CDR2 FQGNSA come from the germline V gene. The CDR3 has 14 amino acids. Trimming removed 5 bases from V and 5 bases from J, with 16 bases in between. The CDR3 spells CASSLYRAGDEQYF. Written as DNA, the CDR3 is TGTGCCAGCAGCCTATATCGGGCAGGGGACGAGCAGTACTTC.

This chain connects TRBV3-1 (or the pseudogene TRBV3-2) to TRBJ1-2; D may be TRBD1 (6 bases). The CDR3 has 15 residues. Germline V gene lookup returns CDR1 LGHDT and CDR2 YNNKEL (reference sequence). Trimming shortened V by 5 bases and J by 7 bases, and 20 bases separated the two germline ends. In DNA form, the CDR3 reads TGTGCCAGCAGCTCCGACAGGTTGGGCCTGGGTGGCTACACCTTC. As protein: CASSSDRLGLGGYTF.

The rearrangement uses TRBV24-1 and TRBJ2-3; D perhaps matches TRBD2 (7 bases). The V gene lost 4 bases and the J gene lost 6 bases, with 13 bases spanning the gap. Germline lookup yields CDR1 KGHDR and CDR2 SFDVKD. This CDR3 has 14 residues. CDR3 sequence: CATSESGGRDTQYF. CDR3 DNA: TGTGCCACCAGTGAATCGGGGGGCAGGGATACGCAGTATTTT.

The rearrangement uses TRBV29-1 and TRBJ1-4, with a weak D call TRBD1 (5 bases). This CDR3 spans 13 amino acids. Trimming cost V 8 bases and J 0 bases, with 10 bases left between them. The germline CDR1 and CDR2 sequences are SQVTM and ANQGSEA. The CDR3 DNA is TGCAGCTCAAAGACAGCAACTAATGAAAAACTGTTTTTT. This codes for CSSKTATNEKLFF. The full variable domain, its missing parts supplied by reference TRBV29-1 and TRBJ1-4, is SAVISQKPSRDICQRGTSLTIQCQVDSQVTMMFWYRQQPGQSLTLIATANQGSEATYESGFVIDKFPISRPNLTFSTLTVSNMSPEDSSIYLCSSKTATNEKLFFGSGTQLSVL.

The V and J genes are TRBV7-2 and TRBJ2-4, with unresolved D. CDR1 and CDR2 (germline): SGHTA, FQGNSA. This CDR3 has 14 residues. Trimming took off 5 bases at V and 8 bases at J, with 16 bases between the two ends. CDR3 in amino acids: CASSPGYAEDIQYF. For the CDR3, the DNA is TGTGCCAGCAGCCCTGGTTATGCTGAGGACATTCAGTACTTC.

The CDR3 protein is CASSPLYRDRGPRVEAYTF. The CDR3 region has the DNA TGTGCCAGCAGTCCTTTATACCGGGACAGGGGCCCACGCGTCGAGGCTTACACCTTC. J is TRBJ1-2 and V is TRBV27; 10 bases align to TRBD1. The CDR3 covers 19 residues. The germline V gene has CDR1 MNHEY and CDR2 SMNVEV (reference sequence). With 5 bases clipped from V and 11 bases from J, the junction kept 26 bases outside the gene matches.

The rearrangement links TRBV7-9 to TRBJ2-3; 10 bases match TRBD2. The length of the CDR3 is 16 residues. With 5 bases clipped from V and 2 bases from J, the junction kept 7 bases outside the gene matches. Germline lookup yields CDR1 SEHNR and CDR2 FQNEAQ (reference sequence). For the CDR3, the DNA is TGTGCCAGCAGCCACCGCCTAGCGGGGGCCACAGATACGCAGTATTTT. This gives the protein CASSHRLAGATDTQYF.

In its sample, this clone was seen once. CDR3 protein: CASSQRRSSYNEQFF. DNA for the CDR3: TGTGCCAGCAGCCAACGACGGAGCTCCTACAATGAGCAGTTCTTC. J is TRBJ2-1 and V is TRBV3-1 (or the pseudogene TRBV3-2); D uncertain. The germline V gene has CDR1 LGHDT and CDR2 YNNKEL (reference sequence). Deletions cut 2 bases from V and 0 bases from J, with 8 bases between. This CDR3 has 15 amino acids.

The chain joins TRBV5-8 to TRBJ1-4, with D maybe TRBD1 (6 bases). Trimming shortened V by 0 bases and J by 7 bases, and 13 bases separated the two germline ends. CDR1 and CDR2 from the germline V gene are SGHTS and YDEGEE. This CDR3 has 15 residues. CDR3 nucleotide sequence: TGTGCCAGCAGCTTGGTGGGGGCAGACAGTGAAAAACTGTTTTTT. Amino acid sequence: CASSLVGADSEKLFF.

This chain uses TRBV29-1 with TRBJ2-3; TRBD1 matches at 10 bases. The V segment lost 1 base and the J segment 2 bases; nucleotides outside the gene matches: 6. The CDR3 sequence is 16 residues long. Germline CDR1 SQVTM, CDR2 ANQGSEA. CDR3 DNA sequence: TGCAGCGTTGAAGGGGGGACAGGGGTCGACACAGATACGCAGTATTTT. Protein sequence: CSVEGGTGVDTDTQYF.

The V call is TRBV27, the J call TRBJ2-4; D is perhaps TRBD2 (5 bases). Germline V CDR1 and CDR2: MNHEY, SMNVEV (reference sequence). The V gene lost 8 bases and the J gene lost 9 bases, with 20 bases spanning the gap. The length of the CDR3 is 14 residues. The CDR3 here is CASGFVGEPGIQYF. The CDR3 DNA follows: TGTGCCAGCGGCTTCGTCGGGGAACCGGGCATTCAGTACTTC.

The chain recombines TRBV9 with TRBJ2-5; 9 bases are shared with TRBD1. Per the germline V gene, CDR1 is SGDLS and CDR2 is YYNGEE. The CDR3 loop spans 15 amino acids. With 2 bases clipped from V and 5 bases from J, the junction kept 7 bases outside the gene matches. The CDR3 sequence: CASSVQLGQGETQYF. The CDR3 DNA reads TGTGCCAGCAGCGTTCAACTAGGACAGGGGGAGACCCAGTACTTC. Full variable domain (missing parts from reference TRBV9 and TRBJ2-5): DSGVTQTPKHLITATGQRVTLRCSPRSGDLSVYWYQQSLDQGLQFLIQYYNGEERAKGNILERFSAQQFPDLHSELNLSSLELGDSALYFCASSVQLGQGETQYFGPGTRLLVL.

V is TRBV28 and J is TRBJ1-5; 10 bases agree with TRBD1. The ends lost 6 bases at V and 6 bases at J; junction bases unmatched: 5. The CDR3 contains 14 residues. The V gene's germline CDR1 is MDHEN and CDR2 SYDVKM. The CDR3 region is CASSRDRGGQPQHF. Written as DNA, the CDR3 is TGTGCCAGCAGCCGGGACAGGGGAGGTCAGCCCCAGCATTTT.

This clone was detected a few times. The chain combines TRBV6-1 with TRBJ1-1; D gene unclear. CDR1 is MNHNS, CDR2 SASEGT, per germline. This CDR3 region has 14 residues. V lost 2 bases to trimming and J lost 0 bases, with 7 bases between them. This chain's CDR3 is CASSEQALNTEAFF. The CDR3 DNA reads as TGTGCCAGCAGTGAACAGGCCCTGAACACTGAAGCTTTCTTT.